The clone carrying this TCR beta chain was counted only a few times. V was shortened by 3 bases and J by 0 bases, with 7 bases between the two germline ends. This CDR3 comprises 14 residues. The germline CDR1 and CDR2 sequences are SSHAT and FNYEAQ (reference sequence). The source of the sample is a study of blood T cell repertoires in COVID-19. Study-level background: Some COVID-19 samples were acute and others convalescent; all came from the United States, Italy and Spain. From T cells, B-cell-depleted T cells, or PBMCs came the material, which was cDNA or gDNA.

Per the original methods: Amplifying reference gene primers gave estimates of nucleated cell counts. TCRdb keeps only in-frame clones here, not all; method: immunoSEQ multiplex PCR. V and J calls and clone size are copied from that table; D and trimming were computed from the DNA. The sample carries over 300,000 clones, nearly 90% recorded once. This clonotype was sampled from a man younger than 30 with active or convalescent COVID-19. The J gene is TRBJ2-3, the V gene TRBV7-7; possible D gene TRBD2, 6 bases. The sequenced material came from peripheral blood. This CDR3 reads CASSLGLSTDTQYF. CDR3 DNA sequence: TGTGCCAGCAGCTTGGGACTCAGCACAGATACGCAGTATTTT.